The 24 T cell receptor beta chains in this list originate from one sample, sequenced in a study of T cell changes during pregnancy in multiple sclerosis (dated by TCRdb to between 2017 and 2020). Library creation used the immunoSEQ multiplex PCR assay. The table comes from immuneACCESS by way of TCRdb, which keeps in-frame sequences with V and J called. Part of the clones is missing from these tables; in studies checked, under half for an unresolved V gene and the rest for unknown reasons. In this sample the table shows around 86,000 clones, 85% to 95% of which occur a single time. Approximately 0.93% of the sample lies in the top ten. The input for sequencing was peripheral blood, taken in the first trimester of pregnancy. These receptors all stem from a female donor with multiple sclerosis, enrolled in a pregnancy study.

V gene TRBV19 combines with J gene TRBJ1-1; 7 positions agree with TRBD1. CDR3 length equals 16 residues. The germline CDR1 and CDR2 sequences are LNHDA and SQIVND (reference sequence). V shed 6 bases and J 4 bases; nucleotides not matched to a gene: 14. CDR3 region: CASSSPGQAFRTEAFF. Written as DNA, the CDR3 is TGTGCCAGTAGCTCACCTGGACAGGCCTTCCGCACTGAAGCTTTCTTT.

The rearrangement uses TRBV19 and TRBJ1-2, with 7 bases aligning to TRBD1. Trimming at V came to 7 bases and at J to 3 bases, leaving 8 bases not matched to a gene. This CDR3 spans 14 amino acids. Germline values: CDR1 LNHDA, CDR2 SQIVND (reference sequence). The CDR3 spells CASTPGGRDYGYTF. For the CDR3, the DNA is TGTGCCAGTACTCCAGGGGGAAGAGACTATGGCTACACCTTC.

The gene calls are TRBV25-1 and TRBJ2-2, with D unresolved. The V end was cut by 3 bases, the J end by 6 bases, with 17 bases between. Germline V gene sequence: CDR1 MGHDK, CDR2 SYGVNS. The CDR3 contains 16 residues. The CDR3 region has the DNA TGTGCCAGCAGTGAGTTCCCGGGTATAGGATCCGGGGAGCTGTTTTTT. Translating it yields CASSEFPGIGSGELFF.

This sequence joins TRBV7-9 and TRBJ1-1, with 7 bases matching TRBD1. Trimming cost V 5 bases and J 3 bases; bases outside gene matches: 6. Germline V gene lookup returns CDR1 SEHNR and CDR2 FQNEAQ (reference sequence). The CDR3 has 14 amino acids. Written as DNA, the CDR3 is TGTGCCAGCAGCCTAAGGGGGCAGGACACTGAAGCTTTCTTT. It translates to CASSLRGQDTEAFF.

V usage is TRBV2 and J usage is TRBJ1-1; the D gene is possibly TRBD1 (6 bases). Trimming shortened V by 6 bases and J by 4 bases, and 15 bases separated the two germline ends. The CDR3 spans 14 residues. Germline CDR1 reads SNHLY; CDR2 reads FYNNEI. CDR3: CASRARGRSTEAFF. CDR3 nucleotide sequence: TGTGCCAGCAGGGCCAGGGGTCGTAGCACTGAAGCTTTCTTT.

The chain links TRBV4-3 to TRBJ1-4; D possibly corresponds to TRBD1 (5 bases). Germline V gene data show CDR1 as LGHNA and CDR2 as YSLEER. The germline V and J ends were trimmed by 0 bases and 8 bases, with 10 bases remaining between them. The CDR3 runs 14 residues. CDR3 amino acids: CASSQDAGNEKLFF. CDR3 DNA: TGCGCCAGCAGCCAAGATGCAGGGAACGAAAAACTGTTTTTT.

CDR3 protein: CASSLGLAGGFEQFF. CDR3 bases: TGTGCCAGCAGCTTGGGGCTAGCGGGGGGGTTTGAGCAGTTCTTC. This chain connects TRBV5-4 to TRBJ2-1, with 12 bases lining up with TRBD2. With V trimmed by 0 bases and J by 9 bases, 4 bases remained unmatched. This CDR3 spans 15 amino acids. The V gene's germline CDR1 is SGHNT and CDR2 YYREEE (reference sequence).

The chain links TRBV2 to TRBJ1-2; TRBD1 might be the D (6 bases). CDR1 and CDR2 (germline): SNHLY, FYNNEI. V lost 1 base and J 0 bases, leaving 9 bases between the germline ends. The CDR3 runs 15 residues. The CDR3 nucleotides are TGTGCCAGCAGTGAAGGGGGACAACCTAACTATGGCTACACCTTC. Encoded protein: CASSEGGQPNYGYTF.

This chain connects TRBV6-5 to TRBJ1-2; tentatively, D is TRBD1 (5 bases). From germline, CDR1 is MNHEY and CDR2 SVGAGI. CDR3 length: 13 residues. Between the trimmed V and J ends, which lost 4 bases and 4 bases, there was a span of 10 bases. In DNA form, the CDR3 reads TGTGCCAGCAGTTTCACAGGATTCTATGGCTACACCTTC. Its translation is CASSFTGFYGYTF.

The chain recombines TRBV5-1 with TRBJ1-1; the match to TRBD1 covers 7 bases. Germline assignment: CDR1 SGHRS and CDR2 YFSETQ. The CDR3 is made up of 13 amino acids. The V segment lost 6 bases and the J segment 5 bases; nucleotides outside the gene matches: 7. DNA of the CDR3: TGCGCCAGCACACGACAGGGTAGTACTGAAGCTTTCTTT. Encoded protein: CASTRQGSTEAFF. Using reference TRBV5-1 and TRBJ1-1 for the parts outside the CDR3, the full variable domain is KAGVTQTPRYLIKTRGQQVTLSCSPISGHRSVSWYQQTPGQGLQFLFEYFSETQRNKGNFPGRFSGRQFSNSRSEMNVSTLELGDSALYLCASTRQGSTEAFFGQGTRLTVV.

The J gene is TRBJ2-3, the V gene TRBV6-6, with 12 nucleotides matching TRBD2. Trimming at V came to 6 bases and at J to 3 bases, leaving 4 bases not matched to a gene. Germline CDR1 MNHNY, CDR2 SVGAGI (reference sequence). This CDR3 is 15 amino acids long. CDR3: CASRNLAGGTDTQYF. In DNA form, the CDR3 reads TGTGCCAGCAGAAATCTAGCGGGGGGGACAGATACGCAGTATTTT.

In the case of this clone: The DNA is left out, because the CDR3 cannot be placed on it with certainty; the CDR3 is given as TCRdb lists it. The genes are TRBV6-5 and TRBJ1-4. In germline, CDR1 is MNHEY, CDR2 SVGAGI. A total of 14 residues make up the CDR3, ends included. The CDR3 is CASSSSATNEKLFF.

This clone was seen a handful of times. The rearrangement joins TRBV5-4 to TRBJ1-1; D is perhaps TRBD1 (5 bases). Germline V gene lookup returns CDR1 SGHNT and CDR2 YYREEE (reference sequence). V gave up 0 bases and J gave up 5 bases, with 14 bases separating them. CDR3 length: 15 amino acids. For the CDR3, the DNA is TGTGCCAGCAGCTTGGACCGGGCGGGGGAAACTGAAGCTTTCTTT. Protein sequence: CASSLDRAGETEAFF.

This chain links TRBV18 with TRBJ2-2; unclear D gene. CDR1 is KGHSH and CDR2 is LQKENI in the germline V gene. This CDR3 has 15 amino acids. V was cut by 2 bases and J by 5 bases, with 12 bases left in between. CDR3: CASSPRAPKTGELFF. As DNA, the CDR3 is TGTGCCAGCTCACCAAGAGCGCCAAAGACCGGGGAGCTGTTTTTT.

The CDR3: CASSLAGGPSEQYF. The CDR3 DNA is TGTGCCAGCAGCTTAGCGGGAGGCCCATCCGAGCAGTACTTC. The rearrangement links TRBV5-4 to TRBJ2-7; TRBD2 matches 9 bases. The germline V gene has CDR1 SGHNT and CDR2 YYREEE (reference sequence). Trimming at V came to 2 bases and at J to 6 bases, leaving 6 bases not matched to a gene. The CDR3 is 14 residues long.

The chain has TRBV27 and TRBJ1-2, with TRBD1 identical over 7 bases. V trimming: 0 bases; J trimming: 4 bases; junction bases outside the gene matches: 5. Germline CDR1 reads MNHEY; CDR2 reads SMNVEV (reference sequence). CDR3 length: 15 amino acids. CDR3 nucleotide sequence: TGTGCCAGCAGTTTATCTGTGACAGGGACCTATGGCTACACCTTC. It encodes CASSLSVTGTYGYTF.

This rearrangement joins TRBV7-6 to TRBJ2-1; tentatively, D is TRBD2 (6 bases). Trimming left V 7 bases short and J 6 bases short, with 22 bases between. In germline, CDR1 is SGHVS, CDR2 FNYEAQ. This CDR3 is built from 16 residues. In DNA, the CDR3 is TGTGCCAGCAACTCCCGCGGAGGGGCGTCATCCAATGAGCAGTTCTTC. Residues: CASNSRGGASSNEQFF.

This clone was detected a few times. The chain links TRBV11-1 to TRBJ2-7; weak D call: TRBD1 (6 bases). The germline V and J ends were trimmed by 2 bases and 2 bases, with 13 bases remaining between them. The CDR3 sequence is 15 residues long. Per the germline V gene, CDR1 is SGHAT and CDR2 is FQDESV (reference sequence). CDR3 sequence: CASSLQQGLAYEQYF. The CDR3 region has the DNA TGTGCCAGCAGCTTACAGCAGGGGTTAGCCTACGAGCAGTACTTC.

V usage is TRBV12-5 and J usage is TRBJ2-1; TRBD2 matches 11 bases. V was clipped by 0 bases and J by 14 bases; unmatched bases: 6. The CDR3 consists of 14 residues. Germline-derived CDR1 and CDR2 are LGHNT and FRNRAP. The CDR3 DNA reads TGTGCTAGTGGTTTGGTTGGTAGCGGGGGGGCGGAGTTCTTC. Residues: CASGLVGSGGAEFF.

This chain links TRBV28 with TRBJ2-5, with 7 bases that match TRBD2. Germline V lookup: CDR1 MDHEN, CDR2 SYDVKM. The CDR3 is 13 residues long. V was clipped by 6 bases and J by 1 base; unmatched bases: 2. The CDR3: CASRASGQETQYF. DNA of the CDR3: TGTGCCAGCAGGGCTAGCGGCCAAGAGACCCAGTACTTC.

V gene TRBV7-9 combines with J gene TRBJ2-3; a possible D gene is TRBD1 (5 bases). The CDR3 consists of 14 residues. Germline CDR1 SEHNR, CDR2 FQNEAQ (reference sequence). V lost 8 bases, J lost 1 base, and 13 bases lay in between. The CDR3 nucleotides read TGTGCCAGCGGCAATATGGGGCGCACAGATACGCAGTATTTT. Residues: CASGNMGRTDTQYF.

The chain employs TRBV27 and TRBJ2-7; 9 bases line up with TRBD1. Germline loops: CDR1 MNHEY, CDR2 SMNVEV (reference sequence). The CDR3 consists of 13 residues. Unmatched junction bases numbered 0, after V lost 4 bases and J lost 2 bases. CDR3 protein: CASSWTGAYEQYF. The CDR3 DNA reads TGTGCCAGCAGTTGGACAGGGGCCTACGAGCAGTACTTC.

The CDR3 nucleotides read TGCAGTGCCAGACTAGGATGGGAGCTGTTTTTT. This codes for CSARLGWELFF. J is TRBJ2-2 and V is TRBV20-1; D possibly corresponds to TRBD2 (6 bases). V lost 6 bases to trimming and J lost 9 bases, with 11 bases between them. The V gene's germline CDR1 is DFQATT and CDR2 SNEGSKA (reference sequence). The CDR3 extends over 11 amino acids.

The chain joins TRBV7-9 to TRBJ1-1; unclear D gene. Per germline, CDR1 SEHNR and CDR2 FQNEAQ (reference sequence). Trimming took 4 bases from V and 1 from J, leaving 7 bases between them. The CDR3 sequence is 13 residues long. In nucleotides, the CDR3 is TGTGCCAGCAGCTCCAGCGGGAACACTGAAGCTTTCTTT. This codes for CASSSSGNTEAFF.